This T cell receptor beta chain was captured by sequencing in a study of blood T cell repertoires in COVID-19. Overall study: Acute and convalescent COVID-19 samples came from the United States, Italy and Spain. From T cells, B-cell-depleted T cells, or PBMCs came the material, which was cDNA or gDNA.

This CDR3 contains 14 residues. CDR1 and CDR2 (germline): MDHEN, SYDVKM. With 1 base clipped from V and 3 bases from J, the junction kept 3 bases outside the gene matches. Authors' methods: The authors estimated nucleated cell counts from reference gene primer amplification. Profiling relied on immunoSEQ multiplex PCR, and the TCRdb table lists in-frame clones only, not all of them. V and J calls and clone size follow that table, whereas D and trimming were derived from the DNA. The repertoire holds about 120,000 clones, with 90% as singletons. This chain joins TRBV28 and TRBJ2-7; 7 positions match TRBD2. The sequencing sample was made of peripheral blood. The TCR originated in a human donor with active COVID-19. The donor label of this sample is uncertain. The CDR3 spells CASSLSGGGYEQYF. The CDR3 DNA reads as TGTGCCAGCAGTTTATCGGGGGGTGGCTACGAGCAGTACTTC.